The present T cell receptor (beta chain) was sequenced within a study of OX40 agonist ivuxolimab in advanced cancers. At the level of the study: An agonistic human IgG2 monoclonal antibody against OX40 (CD134) was given.

The CDR3 has 17 amino acids. The trim removed 5 bases at V and 3 bases at J, leaving 12 bases unmatched. Germline CDR1 and CDR2: MNHEY and SMNVEV (reference sequence). The data were produced by immunoSEQ multiplex PCR, yet TCRdb's version contains in-frame clones alone and is incomplete. The sample yields tens of thousands of clones, 75% to 90% seen once. Blood samples were obtained at baseline, cycle 4 day 1, and cycle 7 day 1. Study-level points and caveats: Relatively little clonal expansion, among the lowest observed, appeared in partial responders at 0.1-3.0 mg/kg. Expanded peripheral T-cell antigen specificity went undetermined.

Concerning this clone itself: What it recognizes is unknown.

The source was CD4+ or CD8+ T cells sorted from blood, collected in a trial of the OX40 agonist ivuxolimab. This TCR derives from an adult with an advanced solid tumor such as melanoma, head and neck, liver or kidney cancer. This chain connects TRBV27 to TRBJ1-2; 10 bases are a match to TRBD1. The CDR3 sequence is CASSIGQGELVYYGYTF. In nucleotides, the CDR3 is TGTGCCAGCAGTATAGGACAGGGGGAATTGGTCTACTATGGCTACACCTTC.